A single count supports the clone carrying this T cell receptor beta chain. The CDR3 is 15 residues long. These data originate in a study of cytomegalovirus exposure and HLA in healthy donors. Both 60 Vbeta primers and 13 Jbeta primers went into the PCR. Only in-frame clones appear in the TCRdb table, and some are missing; sequencing was by immunoSEQ multiplex PCR. This table holds about 130,000 clones, approximately 84% found once. The chain carries TRBV21-1 and TRBJ1-2; the table's D call of TRBD1 was not tested on the DNA. TRBV21-1 is a pseudogene segment. This TCR was recovered from a boy younger than 10 in good health and CMV-seronegative. The sequencing sample was made of PBMCs. The CDR3 DNA reads as TGTGCCAGCAGCAAAGAAGGACAGGGAGTCGGCGGCTACACCTTC. It translates to CASSKEGQGVGGYTF.